The subject of this entry is one TCR beta chain. Its antigen remains unknown. Cells that were CD45RO-CCR7+CD27+CD95- constituted naive CD8+ T cells. UMI-labeled 5' RACE yielded the TRB cDNA libraries. TCRdb reanalyzed the 5' RACE reads, giving one entry per CDR3 protein sequence and no DNA. Its table lists 4,000 or so distinct CDR3 sequences. Germline V gives CDR1 WSHSY, CDR2 SAAADI. The CDR3 has 15 amino acids. This entry comes from a study of CXCR3-negative and CXCR3-positive naive CD8 T cells. About the research overall: Collectively, the libraries yielded 110 million to 150 million TRB reads in total, at about 1.5 +/- 0.3 million per library.

Regarding the study as a whole: Memory CD8+ T cell repertoires were far less diverse than both naive subsets. TRB CDR3 properties indicated TCR strength, while surface CD5 was similar across naive subsets.

Material: naive CXCR3- CD8+ T cells from blood. This sample's subset: CD45RO-CCR7+CD27+CD95- naive CD8+ T cells lacking CXCR3 (TNR3-). The clonotype was recovered from a human donor in good health. Some clones in this sample may be carry-over from other donors' samples. The chain has TRBV10-2 and TRBJ2-1; TCRdb proposes TRBD1, but this gene call is untestable without DNA. The CDR3 is CASGGGRSSYNEQFF.